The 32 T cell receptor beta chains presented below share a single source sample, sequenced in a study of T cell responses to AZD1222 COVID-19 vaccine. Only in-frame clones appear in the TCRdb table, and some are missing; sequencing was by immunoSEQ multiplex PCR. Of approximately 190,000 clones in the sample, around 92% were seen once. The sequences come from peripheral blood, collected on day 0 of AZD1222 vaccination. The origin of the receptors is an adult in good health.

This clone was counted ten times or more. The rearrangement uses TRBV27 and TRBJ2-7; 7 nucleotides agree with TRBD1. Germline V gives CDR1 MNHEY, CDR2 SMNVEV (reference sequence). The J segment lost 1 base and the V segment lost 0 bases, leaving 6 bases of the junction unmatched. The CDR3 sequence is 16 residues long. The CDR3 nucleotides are TGTGCCAGCAGTTTATCTGTACAGGGGCTTTCCTACGAGCAGTACTTC. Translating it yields CASSLSVQGLSYEQYF.

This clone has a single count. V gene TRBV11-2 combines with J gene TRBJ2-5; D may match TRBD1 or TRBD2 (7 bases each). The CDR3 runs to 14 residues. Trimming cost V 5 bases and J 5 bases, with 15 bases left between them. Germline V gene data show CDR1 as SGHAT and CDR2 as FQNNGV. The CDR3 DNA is TGTGCCAGCAGCCCAGGGGGGGGTCAGGAGACCCAGTACTTC. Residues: CASSPGGGQETQYF.

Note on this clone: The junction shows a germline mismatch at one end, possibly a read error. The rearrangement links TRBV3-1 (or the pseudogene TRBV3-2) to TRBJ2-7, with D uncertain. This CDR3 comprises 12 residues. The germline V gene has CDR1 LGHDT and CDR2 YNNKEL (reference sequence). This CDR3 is CASSQSSHEQYF. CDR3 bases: TGTGCCAGCAGCCAATCCTCCCACGAGCAGTACTTC.

The CDR3 loop is CASSINRGKGPTDQPQHF. In DNA, the CDR3 is TGTGCCAGTAGTATAAATAGAGGAAAGGGGCCTACGGATCAGCCCCAGCATTTT. The chain employs TRBV19 and TRBJ1-5, with D tentatively TRBD1 (5 bases). The CDR3 runs to 18 residues. Germline assignment: CDR1 LNHDA and CDR2 SQIVND (reference sequence). V lost 2 bases and J 5 bases, leaving 22 bases between the germline ends.

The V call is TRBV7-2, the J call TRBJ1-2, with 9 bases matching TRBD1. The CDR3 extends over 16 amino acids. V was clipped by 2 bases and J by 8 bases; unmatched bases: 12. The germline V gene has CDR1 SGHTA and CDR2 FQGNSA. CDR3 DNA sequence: TGTGCCAGCAGCTTACCACCGGGACAGGGATCGTTCGGCTACACCTTC. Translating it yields CASSLPPGQGSFGYTF.

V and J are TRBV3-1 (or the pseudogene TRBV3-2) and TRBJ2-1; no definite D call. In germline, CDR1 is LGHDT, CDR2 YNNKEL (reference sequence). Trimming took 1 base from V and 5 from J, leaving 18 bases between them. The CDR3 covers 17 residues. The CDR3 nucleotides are TGTGCCAGCAGCCAAGTGGGGAACGTTCGGGCGGACAATGAGCAGTTCTTC. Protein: CASSQVGNVRADNEQFF.

The CDR3 protein is CASSAWDRGIDGYTF. The CDR3 nucleotides are TGTGCCAGCAGCGCCTGGGACAGGGGAATTGATGGCTACACCTTC. V and J are TRBV7-9 and TRBJ1-2, with 10 bases fitting TRBD1. J gave up 6 bases and V 5 bases, and 9 bases lay outside the gene matches. The length of the CDR3 is 15 residues. Looked up from germline, CDR1 is SEHNR and CDR2 is FQNEAQ (reference sequence). The whole variable domain, remainder taken from reference TRBV7-9 and TRBJ1-2, is DTGVSQNPRHKITKRGQNVTFRCDPISEHNRLYWYRQTLGQGPEFLTYFQNEAQLEKSRLLSDRFSAERPKGSFSTLEIQRTEQGDSAMYLCASSAWDRGIDGYTFGSGTRLTVV.

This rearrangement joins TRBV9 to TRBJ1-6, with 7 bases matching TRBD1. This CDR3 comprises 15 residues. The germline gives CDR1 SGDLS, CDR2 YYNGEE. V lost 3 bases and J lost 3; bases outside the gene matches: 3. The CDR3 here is CASSAGQVYNSPLHF. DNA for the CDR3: TGTGCCAGCAGCGCAGGACAGGTCTATAATTCACCCCTCCACTTT.

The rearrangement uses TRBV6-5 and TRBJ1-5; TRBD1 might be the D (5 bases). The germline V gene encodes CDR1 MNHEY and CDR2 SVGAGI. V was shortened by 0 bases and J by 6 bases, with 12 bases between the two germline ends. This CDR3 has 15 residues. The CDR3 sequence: CASSYSFGGGQPQHF. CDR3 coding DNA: TGTGCCAGCAGTTACTCGTTCGGGGGGGGTCAGCCCCAGCATTTT.

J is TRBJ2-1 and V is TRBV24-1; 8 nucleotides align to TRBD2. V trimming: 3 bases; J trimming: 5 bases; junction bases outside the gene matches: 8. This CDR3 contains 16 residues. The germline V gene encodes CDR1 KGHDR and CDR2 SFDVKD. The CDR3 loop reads CATSDGGGGRHNEQFF. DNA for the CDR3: TGTGCCACCAGTGATGGGGGCGGGGGGCGTCACAATGAGCAGTTCTTC.

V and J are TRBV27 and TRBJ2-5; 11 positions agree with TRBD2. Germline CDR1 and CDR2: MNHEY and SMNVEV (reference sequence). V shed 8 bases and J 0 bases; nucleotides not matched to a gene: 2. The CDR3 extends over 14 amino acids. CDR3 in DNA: TGTGCCAGCCGTAGCGGGGGGGACCAAGAGACCCAGTACTTC. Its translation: CASRSGGDQETQYF.

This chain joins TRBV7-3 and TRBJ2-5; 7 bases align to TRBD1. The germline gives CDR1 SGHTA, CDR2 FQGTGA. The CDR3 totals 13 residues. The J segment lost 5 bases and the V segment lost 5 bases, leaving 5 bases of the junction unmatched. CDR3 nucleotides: TGTGCCAGCAGCGTACAGGGGATGGAGACCCAGTACTTC. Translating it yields CASSVQGMETQYF. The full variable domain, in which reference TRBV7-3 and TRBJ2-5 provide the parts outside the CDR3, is GAGVSQTPSNKVTEKGKYVELRCDPISGHTALYWYRQSLGQGPEFLIYFQGTGAADDSGLPNDRFFAVRPEGSVSTLKIQRTERGDSAVYLCASSVQGMETQYFGPGTRLLVL.

DNA of the CDR3: TGTGCCAGCAGTGCCCAGGGAACAGGCAATCAGCCCCAGCATTTT. Its translation is CASSAQGTGNQPQHF. The chain is built from TRBV6-4 and TRBJ1-5; possibly TRBD1 for D (5 bases). CDR1 and CDR2 from the germline V gene are MRHNA and SNTAGT. The CDR3 consists of 15 residues. V lost 4 bases to trimming and J lost 2 bases, with 12 bases between them.

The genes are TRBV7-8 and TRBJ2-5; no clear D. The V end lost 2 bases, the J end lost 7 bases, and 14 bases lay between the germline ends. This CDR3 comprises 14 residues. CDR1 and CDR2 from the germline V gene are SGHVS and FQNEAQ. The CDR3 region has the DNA TGTGCCAGCAGCTTATCCGGCCGCAAGGGGACCCAGTACTTC. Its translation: CASSLSGRKGTQYF.

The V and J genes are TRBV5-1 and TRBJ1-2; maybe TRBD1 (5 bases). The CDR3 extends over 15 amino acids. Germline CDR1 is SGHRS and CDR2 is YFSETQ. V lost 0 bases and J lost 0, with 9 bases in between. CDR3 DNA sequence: TGCGCCAGCAGCTTGGCCGGGACGGCTAACTATGGCTACACCTTC. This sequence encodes CASSLAGTANYGYTF.

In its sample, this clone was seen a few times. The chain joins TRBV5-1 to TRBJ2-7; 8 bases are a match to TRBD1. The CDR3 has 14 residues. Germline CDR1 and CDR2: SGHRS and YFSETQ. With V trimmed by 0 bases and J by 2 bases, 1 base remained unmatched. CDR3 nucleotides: TGCGCCAGCAGCTTGGGACAGGGGCCCTACGAGCAGTACTTC. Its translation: CASSLGQGPYEQYF.

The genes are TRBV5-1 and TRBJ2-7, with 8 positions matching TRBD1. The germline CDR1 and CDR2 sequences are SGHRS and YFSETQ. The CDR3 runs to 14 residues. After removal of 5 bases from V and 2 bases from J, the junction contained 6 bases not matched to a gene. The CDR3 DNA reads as TGCGCCAGCAGAAGTGGACAGGGAACCTACGAGCAGTACTTC. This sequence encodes CASRSGQGTYEQYF.

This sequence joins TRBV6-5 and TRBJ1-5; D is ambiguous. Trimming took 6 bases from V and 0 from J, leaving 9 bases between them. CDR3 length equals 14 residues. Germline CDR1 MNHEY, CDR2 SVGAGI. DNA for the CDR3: TGTGCCAGCAGCACACATGATAGCAATCAGCCCCAGCATTTT. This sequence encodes CASSTHDSNQPQHF.

This CDR3 reads CASSSRQGHYGYTF. As DNA, the CDR3 is TGTGCCAGCAGCTCCCGACAGGGCCACTATGGCTACACCTTC. The chain employs TRBV5-4 and TRBJ1-2; 7 nucleotides align to TRBD1. The CDR3 is made up of 14 amino acids. The V and J ends lost 3 bases and 3 bases, in that order; junction bases with no gene match: 5. Germline assignment: CDR1 SGHNT and CDR2 YYREEE (reference sequence). Combining the CDR3 with reference TRBV5-4 and TRBJ1-2 gives the whole variable domain ETGVTQSPTHLIKTRGQQVTLRCSSQSGHNTVSWYQQALGQGPQFIFQYYREEENGRGNFPPRFSGLQFPNYSSELNVNALELDDSALYLCASSSRQGHYGYTFGSGTRLTVV.

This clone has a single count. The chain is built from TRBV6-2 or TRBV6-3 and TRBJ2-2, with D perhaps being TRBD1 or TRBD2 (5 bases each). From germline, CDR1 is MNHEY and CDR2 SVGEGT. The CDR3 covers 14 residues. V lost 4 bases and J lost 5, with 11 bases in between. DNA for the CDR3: TGTGCCAGCAGTTCCGGGACGGCAACCGGGGAGCTGTTTTTT. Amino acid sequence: CASSSGTATGELFF.

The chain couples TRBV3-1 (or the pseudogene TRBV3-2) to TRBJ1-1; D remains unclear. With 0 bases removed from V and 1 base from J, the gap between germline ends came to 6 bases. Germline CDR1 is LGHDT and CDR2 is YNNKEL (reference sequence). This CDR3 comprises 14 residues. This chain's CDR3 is CASSQEPANTEAFF. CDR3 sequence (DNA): TGTGCCAGCAGCCAAGAGCCAGCGAACACTGAAGCTTTCTTT.

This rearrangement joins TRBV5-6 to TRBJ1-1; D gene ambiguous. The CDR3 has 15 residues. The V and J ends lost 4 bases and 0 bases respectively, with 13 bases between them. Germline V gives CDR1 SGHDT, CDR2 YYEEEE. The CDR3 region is CASSRGGGLNTEAFF. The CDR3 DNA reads TGTGCCAGCAGCCGCGGAGGAGGCCTGAACACTGAAGCTTTCTTT.

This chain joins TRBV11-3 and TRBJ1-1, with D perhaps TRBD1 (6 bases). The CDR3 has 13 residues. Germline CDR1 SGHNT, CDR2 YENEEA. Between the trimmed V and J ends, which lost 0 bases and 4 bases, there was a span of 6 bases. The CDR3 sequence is CASSLDRGTEAFF. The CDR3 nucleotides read TGTGCCAGCAGCTTAGACAGGGGCACTGAAGCTTTCTTT.

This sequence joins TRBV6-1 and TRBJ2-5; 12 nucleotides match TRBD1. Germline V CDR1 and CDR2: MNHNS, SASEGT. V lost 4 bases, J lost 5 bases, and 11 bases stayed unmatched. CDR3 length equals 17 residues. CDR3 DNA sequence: TGTGCCAGCAGTGCTAATTCCGGGACAGGGGGCAGGGAGACCCAGTACTTC. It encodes CASSANSGTGGRETQYF.

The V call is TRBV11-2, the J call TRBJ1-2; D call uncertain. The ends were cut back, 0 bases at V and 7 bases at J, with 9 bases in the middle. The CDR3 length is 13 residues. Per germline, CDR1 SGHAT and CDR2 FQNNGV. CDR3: CASSLETAGGYTF. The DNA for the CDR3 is TGTGCCAGCAGCTTAGAAACGGCGGGTGGCTACACCTTC.

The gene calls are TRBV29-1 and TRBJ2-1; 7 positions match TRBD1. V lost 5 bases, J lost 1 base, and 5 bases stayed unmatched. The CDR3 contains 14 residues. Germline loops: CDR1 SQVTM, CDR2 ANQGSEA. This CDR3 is CSVRGLSSYNEQFF. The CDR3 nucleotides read TGCAGCGTTAGGGGGCTGTCTTCCTACAATGAGCAGTTCTTC.

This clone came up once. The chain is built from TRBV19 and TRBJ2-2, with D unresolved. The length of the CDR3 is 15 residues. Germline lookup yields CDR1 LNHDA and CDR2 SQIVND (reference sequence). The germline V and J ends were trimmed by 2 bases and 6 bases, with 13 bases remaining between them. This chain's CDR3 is CASSIRSGGSGELFF. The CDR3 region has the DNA TGTGCCAGTAGTATACGGTCTGGTGGGTCCGGGGAGCTGTTTTTT. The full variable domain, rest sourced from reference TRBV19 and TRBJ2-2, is DGGITQSPKYLFRKEGQNVTLSCEQNLNHDAMYWYRQDPGQGLRLIYYSQIVNDFQKGDIAEGYSVSREKKESFPLTVTSAQKNPTAFYLCASSIRSGGSGELFFGEGSRLTVL.

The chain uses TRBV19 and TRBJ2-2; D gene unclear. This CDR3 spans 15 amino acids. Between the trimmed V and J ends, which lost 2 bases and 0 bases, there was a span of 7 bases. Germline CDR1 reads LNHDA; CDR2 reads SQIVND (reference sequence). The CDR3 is CASSIQSANTGELFF. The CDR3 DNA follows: TGTGCCAGTAGTATACAAAGCGCGAACACCGGGGAGCTGTTTTTT.

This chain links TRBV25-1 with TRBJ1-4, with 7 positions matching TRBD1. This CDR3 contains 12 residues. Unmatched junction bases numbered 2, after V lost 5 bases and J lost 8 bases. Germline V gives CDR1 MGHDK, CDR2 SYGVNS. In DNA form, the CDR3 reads TGTGCCAGCAGTCCACAGGGGGAAAAACTGTTTTTT. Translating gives CASSPQGEKLFF. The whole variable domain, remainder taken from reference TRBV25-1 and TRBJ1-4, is EADIYQTPRYLVIGTGKKITLECSQTMGHDKMYWYQQDPGMELHLIHYSYGVNSTEKGDLSSESTVSRIRTEHFPLTLESARPSHTSQYLCASSPQGEKLFFGSGTQLSVL.

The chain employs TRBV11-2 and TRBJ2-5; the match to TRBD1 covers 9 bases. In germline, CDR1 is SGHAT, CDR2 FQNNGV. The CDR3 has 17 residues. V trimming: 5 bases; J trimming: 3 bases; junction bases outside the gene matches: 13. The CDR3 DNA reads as TGTGCCAGCAGCCCCCGGGACAGGGTGACGAGGGAAGAGACCCAGTACTTC. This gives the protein CASSPRDRVTREETQYF.

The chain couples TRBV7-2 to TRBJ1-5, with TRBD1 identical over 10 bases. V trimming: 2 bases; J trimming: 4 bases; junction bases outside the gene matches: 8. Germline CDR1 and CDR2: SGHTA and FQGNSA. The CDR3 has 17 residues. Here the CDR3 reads CASSLIGGGQGNQPQHF. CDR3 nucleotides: TGTGCCAGCAGCTTAATTGGAGGGGGACAGGGGAATCAGCCCCAGCATTTT.

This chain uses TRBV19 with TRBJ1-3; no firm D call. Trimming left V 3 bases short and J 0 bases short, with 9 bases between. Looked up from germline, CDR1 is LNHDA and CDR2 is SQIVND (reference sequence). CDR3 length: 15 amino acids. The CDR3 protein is CASSIGFPSGNTIYF. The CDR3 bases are TGTGCCAGTAGTATCGGGTTCCCCTCTGGAAACACCATATATTTT.